Shown below are 18 T cell receptor beta chains from a single sample sequenced in a study of blood T cell repertoires in COVID-19. This table comes from immunoSEQ multiplex PCR, and its TCRdb copy is limited to in-frame clones, with some not included. Of under 450,000 clones listed, approximately 88% are singletons. The sample was peripheral blood. The receptors derive from a woman between 50 and 59 years old with COVID-19, enrolled during active disease.

The V gene is TRBV27, the J gene TRBJ1-6, with unresolved D. Germline lookup yields CDR1 MNHEY and CDR2 SMNVEV (reference sequence). CDR3 length equals 15 residues. V lost 0 bases to trimming and J lost 7 bases, with 10 bases between them. As DNA, the CDR3 is TGTGCCAGCAGTTTATCGGGCGGAGGGAATTCACCCCTCCACTTT. Its translation: CASSLSGGGNSPLHF.

This clone was found once. CDR3: CASRSGDYNEKLFF. The CDR3 nucleotides read TGCGCCAGCAGATCAGGGGACTATAATGAAAAACTGTTTTTT. The rearrangement links TRBV5-1 to TRBJ1-4, with D maybe TRBD1 (6 bases). Germline V gene lookup returns CDR1 SGHRS and CDR2 YFSETQ. Trimming took 5 bases from V and 4 from J, leaving 12 bases between them. The CDR3 contains 14 residues.

This chain connects TRBV5-1 to TRBJ2-5; 7 bases line up with TRBD2. The V segment lost 0 bases and the J segment 2 bases; nucleotides outside the gene matches: 4. This CDR3 has 15 residues. The V gene's germline CDR1 is SGHRS and CDR2 YFSETQ. The CDR3 nucleotides read TGCGCCAGCAGCTTGGCAGGGAGGGTACAAGAGACCCAGTACTTC. It yields the protein CASSLAGRVQETQYF.

The chain joins TRBV6-5 to TRBJ2-5, with 7 nucleotides matching TRBD1. The CDR3 totals 14 residues. J gave up 5 bases and V 2 bases, and 5 bases lay outside the gene matches. From germline, CDR1 is MNHEY and CDR2 SVGAGI. The CDR3: CASSYKGAYETQYF. CDR3 coding DNA: TGTGCCAGCAGTTACAAGGGGGCATACGAGACCCAGTACTTC.

The chain carries TRBV21-1 and TRBJ2-3; the listed D gene, TRBD2, was not tested against the DNA. TRBV21-1 is marked as a pseudogene. CDR3 length: 14 amino acids. For the CDR3, the DNA is TGTGCCAGCAGCAAAGGAGGTAGCGGGGTACTTCTGTATTTT. This sequence encodes CASSKGGSGVLLYF.

The rearrangement joins TRBV10-3 to TRBJ2-6; D possibly corresponds to TRBD1 (5 bases). There are 16 residues in the CDR3. V lost 6 bases and J 0 bases, leaving 12 bases between the germline ends. Germline-derived CDR1 and CDR2 are ENHRY and SYGVKD. In DNA form, the CDR3 reads TGTGCCATCAGCCCCCAGGGTAGCTCTGGGGCCAACGTCCTGACTTTC. Its protein is CAISPQGSSGANVLTF.

The genes are TRBV7-3 and TRBJ1-6; maybe TRBD1 (6 bases). Germline CDR1 SGHTA, CDR2 FQGTGA. This CDR3 has 18 residues. Trimming pared 0 bases from V and 5 bases from J, leaving 17 bases between. The CDR3: CASSLTLGALRDNSPLHF. As DNA, the CDR3 is TGTGCCAGCAGCTTAACGTTGGGGGCGCTACGGGATAATTCACCCCTCCACTTT.

This clone was picked up many times. The chain employs TRBV24-1 and TRBJ1-5; 8 positions match TRBD1. Looked up from germline, CDR1 is KGHDR and CDR2 is SFDVKD. Trimming cost V 4 bases and J 7 bases; bases outside gene matches: 5. This CDR3 comprises 14 residues. For the CDR3, the DNA is TGTGCCACCAGTGACCGGACAGGGAAACAGCCCCAGCATTTT. Amino acid sequence: CATSDRTGKQPQHF.

V is TRBV3-1 (or the pseudogene TRBV3-2) and J is TRBJ1-3; D is uncertain. This CDR3 is built from 15 residues. V lost 4 bases and J 0 bases, leaving 10 bases between the germline ends. Germline CDR1 and CDR2: LGHDT and YNNKEL (reference sequence). In nucleotides, the CDR3 is TGTGCCAGCAGCCCCGGAAGACTCTCTGGAAACACCATATATTTT. Protein: CASSPGRLSGNTIYF.

The chain couples TRBV19 to TRBJ2-7; 8 bases match TRBD2. The ends lost 5 bases at V and 4 bases at J; junction bases unmatched: 7. This CDR3 has 14 residues. In germline, CDR1 is LNHDA, CDR2 SQIVND (reference sequence). The CDR3 region has the DNA TGTGCCAGTAGTCTCACGAGCGGGGGATACGAGCAGTACTTC. It encodes CASSLTSGGYEQYF.

The J gene is TRBJ2-5, the V gene TRBV12-3 or TRBV12-4; D remains ambiguous. Trimming removed 6 bases at V and 2 bases at J, with 10 bases between. This CDR3 region has 13 residues. Here the CDR3 DNA reads TGTGCCAGCAGCCCCCCCACACAAGAGACCCAGTACTTC. It translates to CASSPPTQETQYF.

The genes are TRBV19 and TRBJ1-3, with TRBD1 matching over 9 bases. Germline CDR1 and CDR2: LNHDA and SQIVND (reference sequence). The V segment lost 3 bases and the J segment 2 bases; nucleotides outside the gene matches: 5. The CDR3 has 16 residues. This CDR3 is CASSIGTGYPGNTIYF. CDR3 coding DNA: TGTGCCAGTAGTATCGGGACAGGGTACCCTGGAAACACCATATATTTT. The complete variable domain, with remaining parts taken from reference TRBV19 and TRBJ1-3, reads DGGITQSPKYLFRKEGQNVTLSCEQNLNHDAMYWYRQDPGQGLRLIYYSQIVNDFQKGDIAEGYSVSREKKESFPLTVTSAQKNPTAFYLCASSIGTGYPGNTIYFGEGSWLTVV.

The chain is built from TRBV10-3 and TRBJ1-4; D might be TRBD1 (5 bases). The CDR3 sequence is 16 residues long. The germline CDR1 and CDR2 sequences are ENHRY and SYGVKD. With 2 bases removed from V and 8 bases from J, the gap between germline ends came to 18 bases. The CDR3 sequence is CAISEPGGGRDEKLFF. The DNA for the CDR3 is TGTGCCATCAGTGAGCCCGGGGGGGGACGGGACGAAAAACTGTTTTTT.

This sequence joins TRBV6-6 and TRBJ1-4, with D possibly TRBD1 on 5 matching bases. Germline lookup yields CDR1 MNHNY and CDR2 SVGAGI (reference sequence). CDR3 length: 15 amino acids. V lost 8 bases to trimming and J lost 8 bases, with 21 bases between them. The CDR3 here is CASGAGFPRGEKLFF. CDR3 bases: TGTGCCAGCGGGGCGGGGTTCCCCCGGGGGGAAAAACTGTTTTTT.

About this clone: A much larger clone lies a single base off, so this may be a read error. The CDR3 DNA is TGTGCCAGCAGTACCGGCAGGGCGGTATCTAACTATGGCTACACCTTC. Translating gives CASSTGRAVSNYGYTF. This chain uses TRBV19 with TRBJ1-2, with D tentatively TRBD1 (5 bases). The V gene's germline CDR1 is LNHDA and CDR2 SQIVND (reference sequence). The CDR3 covers 16 residues.

This clone has only one observation. The V gene is TRBV10-2, the J gene TRBJ2-1, with D maybe TRBD1 (5 bases). This CDR3 is built from 14 residues. Germline CDR1 is WSHSY and CDR2 is SAAADI. Trimming left V 4 bases short and J 2 bases short, with 9 bases between. The CDR3 protein is CASSVRTPYNEQFF. CDR3 sequence (DNA): TGCGCCAGCAGTGTTCGGACACCCTACAATGAGCAGTTCTTC.

This clone was detected a few times. The V call is TRBV28, the J call TRBJ2-7; 7 bases line up with TRBD1. Germline V gene data show CDR1 as MDHEN and CDR2 as SYDVKM. CDR3 length equals 14 residues. The ends lost 4 bases at V and 3 bases at J; junction bases unmatched: 6. This CDR3 is CASSSGTVFYEQYF. In nucleotides, the CDR3 is TGTGCCAGCAGTTCGGGGACAGTGTTCTACGAGCAGTACTTC. Supplemented by reference TRBV28 and TRBJ2-7, the full variable domain reads DVKVTQSSRYLVKRTGEKVFLECVQDMDHENMFWYRQDPGLGLRLIYFSYDVKMKEKGDIPEGYSVSREKKERFSLILESASTNQTSMYLCASSSGTVFYEQYFGPGTRLTVT.

The chain combines TRBV12-5 with TRBJ1-1; D gene unclear. Germline loops: CDR1 LGHNT, CDR2 FRNRAP. Trimming left V 7 bases short and J 1 base short, with 16 bases between. The CDR3 has 15 amino acids. The DNA of the CDR3 is TGTGCTAGTGCCACTTCGATTCGGAGGAACACTGAAGCTTTCTTT. The encoded protein is CASATSIRRNTEAFF.